This T cell receptor (beta chain) was identified in a study of blood T cell repertoires in COVID-19 (dated by TCRdb to 2018 to 2021). Study-level background: Collaborator samples came from the United States, Italy and Spain and covered acute and convalescent phases of COVID-19. A de-identified subject ID, COVID-19 status, age in years and sex were almost always included in the sample metadata. A freely available public database, intended as a resource for researchers studying the immune response to SARS-CoV-2, is where the repertoires were released. HLA class I and class II types, where available, came from metadata supplied by the sample provider rather than from assay-based typing. Samples came from the ongoing ImmuneRACE study (first 160 participants) plus 1,254 subjects from 6 global collaborators. Subjects who had been exposed to COVID-19, were actively infected with it, or had recovered from it provided the deeply sampled blood TCRbeta repertoires that made up the dataset. The material from the prospective study consisted of cDNA or gDNA derived from T cells, B-cell-depleted T cells, or PBMCs. Study-wide findings and limitations: Clinical and demographic metadata were provided uncurated, with the amount varying by source and participant.

TCRbeta CDR3 regions were amplified from genomic DNA by means of the immunoSEQ Assay, a bias-controlled multiplex PCR. The authors' pipeline ran thus. The number of nucleated cells in each sample was estimated by amplification of reference gene primers within the assay. Sequence reads were collapsed and filtered to measure the absolute abundance of every unique TCRbeta CDR3 rearrangement. For each sample, productive Simpson clonality was calculated by taking the square root of Simpson's diversity index across productive rearrangements. In its TCRdb copy, this immuneACCESS table keeps in-frame sequences only and misses some clones. Where compared with another copy, unresolved V genes explain less than half of these, and the others have no known cause. V and J calls and clone size come straight from that table; D and trimming were deduced from the DNA. The sample table holds about 190,000 clones, of which about 88% were seen once. The ten largest clones take up about 5% of the sample.

Whole blood was collected in K2EDTA tubes by collaborating institutions according to the institutions' own protocols. Collaborator samples were shipped for TCRbeta analysis as frozen whole blood, isolated PBMCs, or DNA extracted from either sample type. About this clone itself: Its antigen target is currently unknown. Base qualities are not at hand, and no much larger clone is one base apart.

Ends trimmed: V by 6 bases, J by 6 bases; bases unmatched to a gene: 8. The CDR1 and CDR2 encoded by the germline V gene are MDHEN and SYDVKM. The CDR3 spans 14 residues, from the cysteine through the phenylalanine. Only the CDR3 portion is preserved as DNA: 42 bases, with reading frame beginning at the first base. The sequenced sample consisted of peripheral blood. The sequence came from a woman over 75 with acute or convalescent COVID-19. The receptor chain draws on TRBV28 and TRBJ1-2; the junction holds 9 bases that match TRBD1. The base sequence is TGTGCCAGCAGCAAACAGGGGGCTTTTAATGGCTACACCTTC. Its protein reads: CASSKQGAFNGYTF.